This TCR beta chain was sequenced for a study of blood T cells in healthy people across ages. Germline CDR1 and CDR2: DFQATT and SNEGSKA (reference sequence). The CDR3 is made up of 16 amino acids. Trimming cost V 3 bases and J 1 base, with 16 bases left between them. Overall study results and limits: One million T cells yielded diversity estimates that were considered underestimates.

For this clonotype: The antigen remains undetermined.

It was with a sample-barcoded 5' primer and a J-beta primer mix that a second PCR of about 6 to 12 cycles was run. Every cDNA molecule carried a tag from a template-switch adaptor bearing 12 random nucleotides. TCRdb re-called the 5' RACE reads through MiXCR, storing one row per CDR3 protein. The table includes over 1,300,000 distinct CDR3 sequences, roughly 60% detected once. The receptor was derived from a man younger than 30 in good health. Sample: blood. This chain uses TRBV20-1 with TRBJ2-4; the D gene is possibly TRBD1 (6 bases). Written as DNA, the CDR3 is TGCAGTGCTAGCGAACGACCCCAGGGGGCCAAAAACATTCAGTACTTC. Its translation is CSASERPQGAKNIQYF.